This T cell receptor beta chain was observed in a study of tissue T cells after allogeneic stem cell transplantation. CDR1 is LGHDT, CDR2 YNNKEL, per germline (reference sequence). V lost 0 bases to trimming and J lost 7 bases, with 7 bases between them. This CDR3 has 14 residues. General observations from the study: Only a limited share of tissue TCRs appeared in blood or spleen. TCR repertoires tracked anatomic similarity, regardless of disease or transplant status. Which tissue TCRs were alloreactive or antigen-specific was not determined. Some clones might be persisting host cells.

Assay used: immunoSEQ multiplex PCR; TCRdb lists only in-frame clones, some missing. The data show several thousand clones, over 60% seen once. About this clone itself: Its cognate antigen is unknown.

Enrolled prospectively were adult allogeneic hematopoietic cell transplant recipients whose graft-versus-host disease was steroid-refractory. GI sites, liver, skin and spleen were taken after median 9.75 post-mortem hours. The clonotype comes from a male patient older than 55 with steroid-refractory graft-versus-host disease after an allogeneic stem cell transplant. Some T cells could come from the graft donor. The chain uses TRBV3-1 (or the pseudogene TRBV3-2) and TRBJ1-6; no definite D call. The input for sequencing was jejunal tissue, taken at autopsy. Here the CDR3 DNA reads TGTGCCAGCAGCCAAGAGGCCGGGAATTCACCCCTCCACTTT. Translating gives CASSQEAGNSPLHF.